The 18 T cell receptor beta chains below all came from one sample that was sequenced in a study of blood T cell repertoires in COVID-19. Profiling relied on immunoSEQ multiplex PCR, and the TCRdb table lists in-frame clones only, not all of them. The table records some 170,000 clones, roughly 84% of them present only once. Material: PBMCs or T cells enriched from blood (not recorded which). The receptors derive from a man aged 45 to 65 who had recovered from COVID-19.

The genes are TRBV29-1 and TRBJ2-1, with TRBD1 matching over 7 bases. Per the germline V gene, CDR1 is SQVTM and CDR2 is ANQGSEA. J was trimmed by 4 bases and V by 7 bases; bases with no gene match: 10. The CDR3 is made up of 14 amino acids. CDR3 nucleotide sequence: TGCAGCGGGGGGAACAGGGGCCAGTACAATGAGCAGTTCTTC. Protein: CSGGNRGQYNEQFF.

This clone was seen once. One junction end disagrees with the germline gene, perhaps due to a read error. The chain links TRBV6-5 to TRBJ1-1; 8 nucleotides match TRBD1. CDR3 size: 16 residues. Germline V gene lookup returns CDR1 MNHEY and CDR2 SVGAGI. This CDR3 reads CASSFTFGTGDTEASF. CDR3 coding DNA: TGTGCCAGCAGTTTCACCTTCGGGACAGGAGACACTGAAGCTTCCTTT.

The chain has TRBV6-5 and TRBJ1-2; 10 nucleotides match TRBD1. This CDR3 region has 14 residues. Trimming removed 7 bases from V and 7 bases from J; junction bases left unmatched: 9. Germline assignment: CDR1 MNHEY and CDR2 SVGAGI. The CDR3 loop reads CASTKTGGVGGYTF. In nucleotides, the CDR3 is TGTGCCAGCACCAAGACAGGGGGCGTGGGTGGCTACACCTTC.

V is TRBV18 and J is TRBJ2-1; TRBD1 matches 7 bases. Trimming cost V 4 bases and J 3 bases; bases outside gene matches: 6. The CDR3 contains 15 residues. Germline CDR1 KGHSH, CDR2 LQKENI. CDR3 sequence reads: CASSLRDSFYNEQFF. In DNA form, the CDR3 reads TGTGCCAGCTCACTCCGGGACAGCTTCTACAATGAGCAGTTCTTC.

The rearrangement uses TRBV5-4 and TRBJ1-5; 10 bases are a match to TRBD1. Germline CDR1 and CDR2: SGHNT and YYREEE (reference sequence). The CDR3 runs to 14 residues. V was clipped by 4 bases and J by 6 bases; unmatched bases: 4. Written as DNA, the CDR3 is TGTGCCAGCAGCCCCGGGACAGGGGTTCAGCCCCAGCATTTT. Residues: CASSPGTGVQPQHF.

The V and J genes are TRBV4-1 and TRBJ1-4; TRBD1 matches 7 bases. Germline values: CDR1 MGHRA, CDR2 YSYEKL. Trimming cost V 1 base and J 12 bases; bases outside gene matches: 8. This CDR3 region has 14 residues. The CDR3 region is CASSQGQRQGELFF. The CDR3 DNA sequence: TGCGCCAGCAGCCAAGGACAACGACAGGGAGAACTGTTTTTT.

Remarks on this clone: This same CDR3 is encoded by further DNA sequences in the sample. The gene calls are TRBV12-3 or TRBV12-4 and TRBJ1-2; no firm D call. This CDR3 has 11 residues. V shed 6 bases and J shed 5 bases, with 7 bases lying between them. The CDR3 here is CASSSRYGYTF. CDR3 in DNA: TGTGCCAGCAGCTCTAGGTATGGCTACACCTTC.

The CDR3 spells CASTLGARDQPQHF. The CDR3 DNA sequence: TGTGCCAGCACCTTGGGGGCGCGGGATCAGCCCCAGCATTTT. The V and J genes are TRBV2 and TRBJ1-5; D is perhaps TRBD1 (6 bases). This CDR3 is built from 14 residues. The V end lost 7 bases, the J end lost 5 bases, and 15 bases lay between the germline ends. The germline CDR1 and CDR2 sequences are SNHLY and FYNNEI.

The V call is TRBV2, the J call TRBJ1-2, with D unclear. The V gene lost 3 bases and the J gene lost 6 bases, with 8 bases spanning the gap. Germline V CDR1 and CDR2: SNHLY, FYNNEI. This CDR3 is 12 amino acids long. As DNA, the CDR3 is TGTGCCAGCAGTGATTCGGGAAATGGCTACACCTTC. It specifies CASSDSGNGYTF.

The CDR3 nucleotides read TGTGCCAGCAGCCAACTAGCGGGGGTCTACGAGCAGTACTTC. Amino acid sequence: CASSQLAGVYEQYF. The chain recombines TRBV5-6 with TRBJ2-7, with 11 positions matching TRBD2. The CDR3 is 14 amino acids. V trimming: 4 bases; J trimming: 3 bases; junction bases outside the gene matches: 3. Germline lookup yields CDR1 SGHDT and CDR2 YYEEEE.

This chain connects TRBV5-1 to TRBJ1-5; D possibly corresponds to TRBD1 (5 bases). The germline V gene has CDR1 SGHRS and CDR2 YFSETQ. This CDR3 region has 13 residues. V lost 4 bases, J lost 7 bases, and 12 bases lay in between. CDR3 DNA sequence: TGCGCCAGCAGCCCGGGGGGAGGGCAGCCCCAGCATTTT. It translates to CASSPGGGQPQHF.

The genes are TRBV25-1 and TRBJ2-7; 7 nucleotides agree with TRBD1. Germline CDR1 reads MGHDK; CDR2 reads SYGVNS. This CDR3 has 14 amino acids. J gave up 0 bases and V 8 bases, and 7 bases lay outside the gene matches. In DNA form, the CDR3 reads TGTGCCAGCGCCGGGACAGACCTCTCCTACGAGCAGTACTTC. It encodes CASAGTDLSYEQYF.

The V call is TRBV2, the J call TRBJ2-7; a possible D gene is TRBD1 (5 bases). This CDR3 is built from 12 residues. V lost 6 bases and J 6 bases, leaving 12 bases between the germline ends. CDR1 and CDR2 (germline): SNHLY, FYNNEI. Here the CDR3 reads CASRQDAGEQYF. The DNA of the CDR3 is TGTGCCAGCAGACAGGATGCTGGCGAGCAGTACTTC. Together with reference TRBV2 and TRBJ2-7, the CDR3 gives the full variable domain: EPEVTQTPSHQVTQMGQEVILRCVPISNHLYFYWYRQILGQKVEFLVSFYNNEISEKSEIFDDQFSVERPDGSNFTLKIRSTKLEDSAMYFCASRQDAGEQYFGPGTRLTVT.

This rearrangement joins TRBV5-1 to TRBJ2-3, with 7 bases that match TRBD2. Germline CDR1 and CDR2: SGHRS and YFSETQ. This CDR3 has 16 amino acids. V dropped 4 bases and J dropped 2; count of bases not matched to a gene: 10. DNA for the CDR3: TGCGCCAGCAGCCCGCGGGAGCCCCTACCCACAGATACGCAGTATTTT. Its translation: CASSPREPLPTDTQYF.

This chain connects TRBV11-2 to TRBJ2-2; D may be TRBD2 (6 bases). Germline CDR1 SGHAT, CDR2 FQNNGV. This CDR3 spans 16 amino acids. V gave up 7 bases and J gave up 4 bases, with 19 bases separating them. CDR3 sequence: CASTLGRGRSTGELFF. The CDR3 region has the DNA TGTGCCAGCACCCTGGGGCGGGGAAGAAGCACCGGGGAGCTGTTTTTT.

This clone turned up a few times. The chain is built from TRBV7-6 and TRBJ2-2; no clear D gene. V lost 5 bases and J 6 bases, leaving 10 bases between the germline ends. CDR3 length: 13 amino acids. CDR1 SGHVS and CDR2 FNYEAQ come from the germline V gene. The CDR3 is CASSRRNPGELFF. The CDR3 DNA sequence: TGTGCCAGCAGCCGGAGAAACCCCGGGGAGCTGTTTTTT.

J is TRBJ2-1 and V is TRBV5-4; TRBD2 is a possible D gene (7 bases). V was pared by 2 bases and J by 5 bases, with 11 bases between. The germline V gene encodes CDR1 SGHNT and CDR2 YYREEE (reference sequence). CDR3 length: 14 residues. CDR3 DNA sequence: TGTGCCAGCAGCTTCGGGGGGCCCGACAATGAGCAGTTCTTC. Residues: CASSFGGPDNEQFF.

This chain uses TRBV6-5 with TRBJ1-4; D not resolved. Between the trimmed V and J ends, which lost 0 bases and 8 bases, there was a span of 13 bases. The CDR3 extends over 15 amino acids. Germline V CDR1 and CDR2: MNHEY, SVGAGI. CDR3 sequence reads: CASSYSMALGEKLFF. Here the CDR3 DNA reads TGTGCCAGCAGTTACTCGATGGCACTGGGCGAAAAACTGTTTTTT.